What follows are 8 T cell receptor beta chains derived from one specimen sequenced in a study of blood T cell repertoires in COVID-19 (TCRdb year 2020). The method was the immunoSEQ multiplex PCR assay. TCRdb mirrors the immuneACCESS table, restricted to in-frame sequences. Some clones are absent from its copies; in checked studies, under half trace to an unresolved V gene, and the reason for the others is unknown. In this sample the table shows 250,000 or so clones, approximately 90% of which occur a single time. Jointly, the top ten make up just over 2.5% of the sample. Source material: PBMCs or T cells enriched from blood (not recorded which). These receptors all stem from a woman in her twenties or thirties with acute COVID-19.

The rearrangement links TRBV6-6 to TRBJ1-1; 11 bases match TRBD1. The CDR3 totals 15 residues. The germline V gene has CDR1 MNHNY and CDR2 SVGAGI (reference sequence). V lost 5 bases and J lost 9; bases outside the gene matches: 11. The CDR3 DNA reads TGTGCCAGCAGTAACTATGGACAGGGGGCTGGAAAAGCTTTCTTT. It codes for CASSNYGQGAGKAFF.

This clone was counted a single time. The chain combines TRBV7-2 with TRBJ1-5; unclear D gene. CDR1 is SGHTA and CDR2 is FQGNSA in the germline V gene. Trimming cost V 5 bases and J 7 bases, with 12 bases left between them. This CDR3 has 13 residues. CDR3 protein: CASSTQAAQPQHF. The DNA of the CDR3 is TGTGCCAGCAGCACCCAGGCAGCACAGCCCCAGCATTTT.

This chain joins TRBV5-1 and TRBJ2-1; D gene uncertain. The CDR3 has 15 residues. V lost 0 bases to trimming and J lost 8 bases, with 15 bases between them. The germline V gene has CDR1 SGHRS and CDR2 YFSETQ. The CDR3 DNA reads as TGCGCCAGCAGCTTGGCCTTTACCAGGTCCGATGAGCAGTTCTTC. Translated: CASSLAFTRSDEQFF.

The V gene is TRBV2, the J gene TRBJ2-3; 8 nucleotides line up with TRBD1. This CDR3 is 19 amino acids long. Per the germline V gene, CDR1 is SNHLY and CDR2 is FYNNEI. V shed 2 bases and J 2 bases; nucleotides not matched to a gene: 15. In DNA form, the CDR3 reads TGTGCCAGCAGTGAACCATTGGGGCACGGGACAGGAAACACAGATACGCAGTATTTT. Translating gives CASSEPLGHGTGNTDTQYF.

CDR3 nucleotide sequence: TGTGCCTGGACCCTTACAGGCAACTATGGCTACACCTTC. Translated: CAWTLTGNYGYTF. The chain employs TRBV30 and TRBJ1-2, with a possible D match to TRBD1 (5 bases). CDR1 is GTSNPN, CDR2 SVGIG, per germline (reference sequence). CDR3 length equals 13 residues. V lost 4 bases and J lost 2, with 11 bases in between.

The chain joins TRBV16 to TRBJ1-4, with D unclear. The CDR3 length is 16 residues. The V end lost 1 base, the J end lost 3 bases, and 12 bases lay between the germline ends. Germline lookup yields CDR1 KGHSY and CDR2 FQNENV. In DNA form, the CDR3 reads TGTGCCAGCAGCCAATTGAGGAGGGAGTCTAATGAAAAACTGTTTTTT. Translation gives CASSQLRRESNEKLFF.

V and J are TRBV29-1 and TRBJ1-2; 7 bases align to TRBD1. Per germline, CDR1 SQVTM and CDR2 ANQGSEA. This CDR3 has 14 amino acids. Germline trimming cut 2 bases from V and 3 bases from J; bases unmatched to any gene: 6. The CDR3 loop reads CSVETGEYDYGYTF. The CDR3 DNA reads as TGCAGCGTTGAAACAGGGGAATATGACTATGGCTACACCTTC.

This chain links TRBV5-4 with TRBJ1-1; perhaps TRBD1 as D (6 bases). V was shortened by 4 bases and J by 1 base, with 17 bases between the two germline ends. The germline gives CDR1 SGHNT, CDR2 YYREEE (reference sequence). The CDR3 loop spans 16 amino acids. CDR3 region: CASSHGGWDTNTEAFF. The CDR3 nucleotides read TGTGCCAGCAGCCATGGAGGTTGGGACACGAACACTGAAGCTTTCTTT. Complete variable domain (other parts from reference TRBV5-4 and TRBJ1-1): ETGVTQSPTHLIKTRGQQVTLRCSSQSGHNTVSWYQQALGQGPQFIFQYYREEENGRGNFPPRFSGLQFPNYSSELNVNALELDDSALYLCASSHGGWDTNTEAFFGQGTRLTVV.